This T cell receptor beta chain derives from a study of cytomegalovirus exposure and HLA in healthy donors. Points from the study as a whole: Cytomegalovirus status was reportedly diagnosed by the classifier with high specificity and sensitivity. As a later analysis showed, several of the most significant clusters appeared to be linked to common viral pathogens. Associated with cytomegalovirus, according to the listing, were approximately 160 TCR beta chains.

Concerning this clone itself: Antigen: not known.

The PCR contained 60 Vbeta and 13 Jbeta primers. Libraries were prepared by immunoSEQ multiplex PCR; TCRdb keeps only in-frame clonotypes and omits some of them. The sample lists tens of thousands of clones, roughly 78% occurring once. Germline loops: CDR1 LNHDA, CDR2 SQIVND (reference sequence). V lost 9 bases to trimming and J lost 7 bases; unmatched junction nucleotides: 14. The CDR3 is made up of 15 amino acids. This clonotype was obtained from a man aged 40-55 years in good health and CMV-seronegative. The specimen sequenced was PBMCs. The rearrangement joins TRBV19 to TRBJ1-4; 7 nucleotides match TRBD1. CDR3 in DNA: TGTGCCAGCACACCCGGACAGGCTAGGGGTGAAAAACTGTTTTTT. This translates into CASTPGQARGEKLFF.